This TCR beta chain was sequenced in a study of T cell changes during pregnancy in multiple sclerosis. The CDR3 runs 18 residues. The germline V gene encodes CDR1 ENHRY and CDR2 SYGVKD. Trimming stripped 0 bases from V and 3 bases from J, with 20 bases between. The assay was immunoSEQ multiplex PCR, and TCRdb's table has in-frame clones only and misses some. The data show approximately 53,000 clones, nearly 90% seen once. The J gene is TRBJ1-1, the V gene TRBV10-3; weak D call: TRBD1 (6 bases). This sample comprised peripheral blood, obtained after pregnancy. The receptor comes from a female donor in good health, enrolled as a control in a pregnancy study. The CDR3, as DNA: TGTGCCATCAGTGAGTCGAAGGGGGGGGATAGACGAGACACTGAAGCTTTCTTT. Amino acids: CAISESKGGDRRDTEAFF.